What follows are 30 T cell receptor beta chains derived from one specimen sequenced in a study of T cell repertoires in cytomegalovirus infection. Antigens of these TCRs are unknown. MiXCR, run by TCRdb on the reads, gives a single entry per CDR3 protein. The sample consists of 310,000 or so distinct CDR3 sequences, about 25% of them appearing once. Here the sequenced sample was cultured PBMCs, taken from culture after CMV antigen stimulation. The receptors here all came from a human donor in good health (CMV status not recorded). Some clones in this sample may be carry-over from other donors' samples.

The chain has TRBV11-1 and TRBJ2-2, with 14 bases lining up with TRBD2. Germline values: CDR1 SGHAT, CDR2 FQDESV (reference sequence). The V segment lost 0 bases and the J segment 1 base; nucleotides outside the gene matches: 7. The CDR3 is 20 amino acids. This CDR3 is CASSLARGLAGDLNTGELFF. The CDR3 region has the DNA TGTGCCAGCAGCTTAGCGCGGGGACTAGCGGGAGACCTGAACACCGGGGAGCTGTTTTTT.

This chain uses TRBV20-1 with TRBJ2-2; a possible D gene is TRBD2 (6 bases). The CDR3 sequence is 14 residues long. V gave up 7 bases and J gave up 1 base, with 13 bases separating them. The germline CDR1 and CDR2 sequences are DFQATT and SNEGSKA (reference sequence). The CDR3 here is CSVNRDLNTGELFF. CDR3 DNA sequence: TGCAGTGTTAACCGGGACTTGAACACCGGGGAGCTGTTTTTT.

This chain links TRBV29-1 with TRBJ2-1, with 7 bases that match TRBD2. Trimming cost V 5 bases and J 7 bases; bases outside gene matches: 8. The CDR3 is made up of 13 amino acids. The V gene's germline CDR1 is SQVTM and CDR2 ANQGSEA. This CDR3 is CSVWEGRMNEQFF. Written as DNA, the CDR3 is TGCAGCGTTTGGGAGGGCCGGATGAATGAGCAGTTCTTC.

The chain uses TRBV5-4 and TRBJ2-7, with 8 bases identical to TRBD2. The trim removed 4 bases at V and 3 bases at J, leaving 6 bases unmatched. The CDR3 runs to 14 residues. The germline V gene encodes CDR1 SGHNT and CDR2 YYREEE (reference sequence). CDR3 bases: TGTGCCAGCAGCGCAGCGGGAGCCGGCTACGAGCAGTACTTC. It encodes CASSAAGAGYEQYF.

This chain uses TRBV19 with TRBJ1-1, with D unclear. This CDR3 region has 11 residues. The V end was cut by 9 bases, the J end by 8 bases, with 13 bases between. Germline V gene data show CDR1 as LNHDA and CDR2 as SQIVND (reference sequence). CDR3 DNA: TGTGCCAGAGGACCGCATCGAGAAGCTTTCTTT. The encoded protein is CARGPHREAFF.

The V gene is TRBV20-1, the J gene TRBJ1-1; D is possibly TRBD1 (5 bases). Trimming took 3 bases from V and 2 from J, leaving 13 bases between them. Looked up from germline, CDR1 is DFQATT and CDR2 is SNEGSKA (reference sequence). The CDR3 length is 14 residues. The CDR3: CSAREGRVNTEAFF. CDR3 coding DNA: TGCAGTGCTAGGGAGGGGAGGGTAAACACTGAAGCTTTCTTT.

This chain joins TRBV4-2 and TRBJ1-1; no firm D call. Trimming pared 0 bases from V and 0 bases from J, leaving 11 bases between. CDR1 and CDR2 from the germline V gene are LGHNA and YNFKEQ. The CDR3 consists of 16 residues. CDR3 sequence (DNA): TGTGCCAGCAGCCAAGATACTAACAGACTGAACACTGAAGCTTTCTTT. It encodes CASSQDTNRLNTEAFF.

This clonotype turned up a few times. The chain uses TRBV25-1 and TRBJ1-3; no clear D gene. V lost 5 bases to trimming and J lost 4 bases, with 9 bases between them. There are 13 residues in the CDR3. Germline values: CDR1 MGHDK, CDR2 SYGVNS. The CDR3 DNA is TGTGCCAGCAGTCTTCTCGAGGGAAACACCATATATTTT. It translates to CASSLLEGNTIYF. Full variable domain (rest looked up from reference TRBV25-1 and TRBJ1-3): EADIYQTPRYLVIGTGKKITLECSQTMGHDKMYWYQQDPGMELHLIHYSYGVNSTEKGDLSSESTVSRIRTEHFPLTLESARPSHTSQYLCASSLLEGNTIYFGEGSWLTVV.

This clonotype was seen only a few times. J is TRBJ2-1 and V is TRBV6-2 or TRBV6-3, with TRBD2 matching over 12 bases. The CDR3 is 14 amino acids. J gave up 9 bases and V 7 bases, and 7 bases lay outside the gene matches. The germline gives CDR1 MNHEY, CDR2 SVGEGT. CDR3: CASIFGGLAGEQFF. CDR3 bases: TGTGCCAGCATTTTTGGGGGACTAGCGGGTGAGCAGTTCTTC.

A few counts support this clonotype. This chain uses TRBV4-2 with TRBJ2-1, with TRBD2 identical over 11 bases. V was pared by 0 bases and J by 4 bases, with 23 bases of the junction left unmatched. Germline assignment: CDR1 LGHNA and CDR2 YNFKEQ. CDR3 size: 23 residues. The CDR3 nucleotides read TGTGCCAGCAGCCAAGATACCGGGACTAGCGGCCCTAAACCCCCAGTTCGATACAATGAGCAGTTCTTC. The encoded protein is CASSQDTGTSGPKPPVRYNEQFF.

This clonotype was found a few times. The J gene is TRBJ2-1, the V gene TRBV5-1, with TRBD2 identical over 8 bases. Losses at the gene ends were 5 bases for V and 5 bases for J; bases not matched to a gene: 6. The CDR3 has 14 residues. Germline V gene data show CDR1 as SGHRS and CDR2 as YFSETQ. The CDR3 sequence: CASRGREGDNEQFF. CDR3 bases: TGCGCCAGCAGAGGACGGGAGGGGGACAATGAGCAGTTCTTC.

This chain links TRBV7-9 with TRBJ2-7; TRBD2 might be the D (5 bases). Germline V gene sequence: CDR1 SEHNR, CDR2 FQNEAQ (reference sequence). Trimming took off 3 bases at V and 7 bases at J, with 13 bases between the two ends. This CDR3 is 13 amino acids long. Here the CDR3 DNA reads TGTGCCAGCAGCTTTGCCGCCACGGGAGAGCAGTACGTC. It is translated as CASSFAATGEQYV.

V usage is TRBV30 and J usage is TRBJ2-3, with D maybe TRBD1 (6 bases). This CDR3 spans 13 amino acids. The V and J ends lost 4 bases and 3 bases respectively, with 11 bases between them. CDR1 is GTSNPN and CDR2 is SVGIG in the germline V gene (reference sequence). For the CDR3, the DNA is TGTGCCTGGACCAGACAGGTAACAGATACGCAGTATTTT. This sequence encodes CAWTRQVTDTQYF.

This chain links TRBV5-1 with TRBJ2-3; 8 bases fit TRBD2. This CDR3 has 14 residues. From germline, CDR1 is SGHRS and CDR2 YFSETQ. Germline trimming cut 2 bases from V and 5 bases from J; bases unmatched to any gene: 4. The CDR3 loop is CASSLREGGDTQYF. The CDR3 DNA reads as TGCGCCAGCAGCTTACGGGAGGGCGGAGATACGCAGTATTTT. The complete variable domain, with remaining parts taken from reference TRBV5-1 and TRBJ2-3, reads KAGVTQTPRYLIKTRGQQVTLSCSPISGHRSVSWYQQTPGQGLQFLFEYFSETQRNKGNFPGRFSGRQFSNSRSEMNVSTLELGDSALYLCASSLREGGDTQYFGPGTRLTVL.

This clonotype was recorded a few times. This rearrangement joins TRBV7-8 to TRBJ2-7, with 8 positions matching TRBD2. CDR1 SGHVS and CDR2 FQNEAQ come from the germline V gene. The CDR3 contains 15 residues. V trimming: 1 base; J trimming: 3 bases; junction bases outside the gene matches: 5. CDR3 coding DNA: TGTGCCAGCAGCTTAGGCCTAGCGGGTAACTACGAGCAGTACTTC. Protein: CASSLGLAGNYEQYF.

This clonotype was detected ten times or more. V gene TRBV7-2 combines with J gene TRBJ2-1, with 7 bases lining up with TRBD1. The V gene's germline CDR1 is SGHTA and CDR2 FQGNSA. The CDR3 loop spans 14 amino acids. The J segment lost 8 bases and the V segment lost 5 bases, leaving 9 bases of the junction unmatched. The CDR3 sequence: CASSIGQEAYEQFF. CDR3 sequence (DNA): TGTGCCAGCAGCATCGGACAGGAGGCCTATGAGCAGTTCTTC. The variable domain in full, completed from reference TRBV7-2 and TRBJ2-1, reads GAGVSQSPSNKVTEKGKDVELRCDPISGHTALYWYRQSLGQGLEFLIYFQGNSAPDKSGLPSDRFSAERTGGSVSTLTIQRTQQEDSAVYLCASSIGQEAYEQFFGPGTRLTVL.

This clonotype came up many times. For the CDR3, the DNA is TGTGCCAGCAGTTTACGGGGGTCTGGGGCCAACGTCCTGACTTTC. Translated, it gives CASSLRGSGANVLTF. This sequence joins TRBV12-3 or TRBV12-4 and TRBJ2-6, with a possible D match to TRBD2 (6 bases). The CDR3 sequence is 15 residues long. V was pared by 2 bases and J by 1 base, with 6 bases between.

The V call is TRBV27, the J call TRBJ2-7; 10 bases map to TRBD1. Per germline, CDR1 MNHEY and CDR2 SMNVEV (reference sequence). The trim removed 11 bases at V and 4 bases at J, leaving 17 bases unmatched. This CDR3 is built from 16 residues. CDR3 protein: CAFPIRAGDRGYEQYV. CDR3 DNA sequence: TGTGCCTTCCCCATCCGGGCCGGGGACAGGGGATACGAGCAGTACGTC.

The rearrangement uses TRBV6-2 or TRBV6-3 and TRBJ2-1, with D unclear. The length of the CDR3 is 13 residues. Germline lookup yields CDR1 MNHEY and CDR2 SVGEGT. Trimming stripped 4 bases from V and 8 bases from J, with 12 bases between. Here the CDR3 reads CASSFVVDYEQFF. The CDR3 DNA is TGTGCCAGCAGTTTTGTGGTAGACTATGAGCAGTTCTTC.

The V gene is TRBV6-6, the J gene TRBJ1-3; D ambiguous. Germline-derived CDR1 and CDR2 are MNHNY and SVGAGI (reference sequence). Trimming took off 5 bases at V and 1 base at J, with 15 bases between the two ends. CDR3 length: 16 residues. CDR3 coding DNA: TGTGCCAGCAGTGCGCGGACGCTTGGATCTGGAAACACCATATATTTT. Amino acids: CASSARTLGSGNTIYF.

The chain employs TRBV25-1 and TRBJ2-1, with TRBD2 identical over 11 bases. CDR1 is MGHDK and CDR2 is SYGVNS in the germline V gene. The J segment lost 4 bases and the V segment lost 4 bases, leaving 6 bases of the junction unmatched. The CDR3 loop spans 16 amino acids. CDR3 DNA: TGTGCCAGCAGTGGGGGACTAGCGGAGATTTACAATGAGCAGTTCTTC. This translates into CASSGGLAEIYNEQFF.

V gene TRBV12-3 or TRBV12-4 combines with J gene TRBJ1-2; perhaps TRBD1 as D (5 bases). Trimming removed 6 bases at V and 7 bases at J, with 15 bases between. The CDR3 has 13 amino acids. The CDR3 nucleotides read TGTGCCAGCAGAAGATCGGGGCTGGGTGGCTACACCTTC. Its translation is CASRRSGLGGYTF.

This CDR3 is CSARDLRGLGNEQFF. In nucleotides, the CDR3 is TGCAGTGCTAGAGATCTGAGGGGGCTGGGTAATGAGCAGTTCTTC. The chain recombines TRBV20-1 with TRBJ2-1; 7 bases match TRBD1. Germline V gives CDR1 DFQATT, CDR2 SNEGSKA (reference sequence). The CDR3 runs to 15 residues. The V and J ends lost 0 bases and 7 bases, in that order; junction bases with no gene match: 9.

This clonotype is a singleton in its sample. The J gene is TRBJ2-1, the V gene TRBV20-1; TRBD2 matches at 7 bases. CDR1 DFQATT and CDR2 SNEGSKA come from the germline V gene (reference sequence). This CDR3 has 13 amino acids. J was trimmed by 3 bases and V by 5 bases; bases with no gene match: 4. CDR3 region: CSAGGGGYNEQFF. The CDR3 region has the DNA TGCAGTGCTGGGGGGGGGGGCTACAATGAGCAGTTCTTC.

In its sample, this clonotype was seen a few times. The chain couples TRBV4-1 to TRBJ2-7, with D hard to call. V lost 0 bases and J lost 2, with 11 bases in between. The CDR3 runs 15 residues. The germline gives CDR1 MGHRA, CDR2 YSYEKL. The CDR3 DNA reads as TGCGCCAGCAGCCAAGATCGAGGACGGGCCTACGAGCAGTACTTC. It translates to CASSQDRGRAYEQYF.

The chain employs TRBV7-9 and TRBJ2-7, with TRBD1 matching over 7 bases. V lost 7 bases, J lost 2 bases, and 8 bases stayed unmatched. This CDR3 is built from 14 residues. Germline V CDR1 and CDR2: SEHNR, FQNEAQ (reference sequence). The CDR3 DNA reads TGTGCCAGCACAGGGGGAACAGGTACCTACGAGCAGTACTTC. Encoded protein: CASTGGTGTYEQYF.

This clonotype was seen repeatedly, ten times or more. V gene TRBV7-3 combines with J gene TRBJ2-1; TRBD2 aligns across 11 bases. The CDR3 is 17 amino acids. The trim removed 2 bases at V and 4 bases at J, leaving 7 bases unmatched. Per the germline V gene, CDR1 is SGHTA and CDR2 is FQGTGA. CDR3 nucleotides: TGTGCCAGCAGCTTAGGTTCGGCTAGCGGGGGGTACAATGAGCAGTTCTTC. The encoded protein is CASSLGSASGGYNEQFF.

This clonotype was recorded many times. V and J are TRBV7-2 and TRBJ2-1, with D possibly TRBD2 on 5 matching bases. V lost 1 base and J lost 0, with 7 bases in between. Per germline, CDR1 SGHTA and CDR2 FQGNSA. This CDR3 is built from 15 residues. The CDR3 here is CASSLGTRSYNEQFF. The CDR3 nucleotides are TGTGCCAGCAGCTTAGGGACTCGCTCCTACAATGAGCAGTTCTTC.

This clonotype was seen more than once but under ten times. The rearrangement uses TRBV5-8 and TRBJ1-1, with a possible D match to TRBD1 (5 bases). There are 16 residues in the CDR3. CDR1 SGHTS and CDR2 YDEGEE come from the germline V gene. The ends were cut back, 4 bases at V and 4 bases at J, with 20 bases in the middle. The DNA for the CDR3 is TGTGCCAGCAGCCTGGGGAGGGGTAGAGCCCTCACTGAAGCTTTCTTT. Translation gives CASSLGRGRALTEAFF.

In its sample, this clonotype was seen many times. The chain employs TRBV7-2 and TRBJ1-5, with D unresolved. The germline V gene encodes CDR1 SGHTA and CDR2 FQGNSA. This CDR3 is built from 15 residues. V was shortened by 1 base and J by 0 bases, with 7 bases between the two germline ends. CDR3 residues: CASSLVGSSNQPQHF. The CDR3 nucleotides read TGTGCCAGCAGCTTAGTCGGGTCTAGCAATCAGCCCCAGCATTTT.